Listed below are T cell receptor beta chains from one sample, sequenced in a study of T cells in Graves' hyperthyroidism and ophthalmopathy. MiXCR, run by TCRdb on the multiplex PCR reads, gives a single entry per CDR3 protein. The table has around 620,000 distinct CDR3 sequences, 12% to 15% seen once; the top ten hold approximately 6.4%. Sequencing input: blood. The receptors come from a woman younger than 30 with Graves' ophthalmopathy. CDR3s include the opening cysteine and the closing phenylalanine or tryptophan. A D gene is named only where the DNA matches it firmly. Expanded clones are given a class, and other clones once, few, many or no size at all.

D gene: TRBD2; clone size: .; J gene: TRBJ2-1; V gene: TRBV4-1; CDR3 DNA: TGCGCCAGCAGCCGACTGCTAGCGGGAGGCTACAATGAGCAGTTCTTC; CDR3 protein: CASSRLLAGGYNEQFF
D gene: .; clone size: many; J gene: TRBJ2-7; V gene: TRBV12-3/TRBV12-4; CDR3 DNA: TGTGCCAGCAGATTCGACGGATACACCTACGAGCAGTACTTC; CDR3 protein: CASRFDGYTYEQYF
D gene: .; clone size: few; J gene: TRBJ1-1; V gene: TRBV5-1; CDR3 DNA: TGCGCCAGCAGCTTGGCCTGGATGAACACTGAAGCTTTCTTT; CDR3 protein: CASSLAWMNTEAFF
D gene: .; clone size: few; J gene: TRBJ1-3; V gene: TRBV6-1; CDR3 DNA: TGTGCCAGCACTTCGGCCATAACAAGTGGAAACACCATATATTTT; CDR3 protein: CASTSAITSGNTIYF
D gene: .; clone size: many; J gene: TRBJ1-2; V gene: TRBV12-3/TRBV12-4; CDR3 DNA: TGTGCCAGCAGTTCGCAGGGGTCTGGCTACACCTTC; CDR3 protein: CASSSQGSGYTF
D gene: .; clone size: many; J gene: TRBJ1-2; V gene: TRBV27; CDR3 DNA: TGTGCCAGCAGGTTCGGGTCTAGCGGCTACACCTTC; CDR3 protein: CASRFGSSGYTF
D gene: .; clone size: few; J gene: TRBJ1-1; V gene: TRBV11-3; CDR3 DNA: TGTGCCAGCAGCACTCAGGGACCCACTGAAGCTTTCTTT; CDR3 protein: CASSTQGPTEAFF
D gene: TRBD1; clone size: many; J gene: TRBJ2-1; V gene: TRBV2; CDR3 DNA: TGTGCCAGCAGTGAAGTAGCTATCCAGGGGGCATCCTACAATGAGCAGTTCTTC; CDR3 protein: CASSEVAIQGASYNEQFF
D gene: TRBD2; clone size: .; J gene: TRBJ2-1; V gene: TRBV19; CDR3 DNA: TGTGCCAGTACCCCCTTAGGGACTAGCGGGGCCTACAATGAGCAGTTCTTC; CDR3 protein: CASTPLGTSGAYNEQFF
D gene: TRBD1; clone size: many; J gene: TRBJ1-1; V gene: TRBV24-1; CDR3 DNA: TGTGCCACCAGTGATTCGCAAGGGGGCGGCTTAGGCACTGAAGCTTTCTTT; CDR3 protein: CATSDSQGGGLGTEAFF
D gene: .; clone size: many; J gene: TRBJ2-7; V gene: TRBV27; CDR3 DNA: TGTGCCAGCAGTCCACCCTCGGGTCCAGCCAGAGGCCCCTACGAGCAGTACTTC; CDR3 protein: CASSPPSGPARGPYEQYF
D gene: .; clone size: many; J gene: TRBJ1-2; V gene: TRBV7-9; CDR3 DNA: TGTGCCAGCAGCCGGTCAGACAATTACTATGGCTACACCTTC; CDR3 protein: CASSRSDNYYGYTF
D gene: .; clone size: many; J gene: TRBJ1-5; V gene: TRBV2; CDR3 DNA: TGTGCCAGCAGTGAAGAGATGGCCTCGAGGGGCAATCAGCCCCAGCATTTT; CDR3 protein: CASSEEMASRGNQPQHF
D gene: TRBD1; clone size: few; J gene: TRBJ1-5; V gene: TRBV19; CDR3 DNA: TGTGCCAGTAGTCCTCGGACAGGGGGCCTTAGCAATCAGCCCCAGCATTTT; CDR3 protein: CASSPRTGGLSNQPQHF
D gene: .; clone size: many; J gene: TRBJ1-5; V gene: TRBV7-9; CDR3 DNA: TGTGCCAGCAGCCCAGGAGGAGTCAATCAGCCCCAGCATTTT; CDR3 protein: CASSPGGVNQPQHF
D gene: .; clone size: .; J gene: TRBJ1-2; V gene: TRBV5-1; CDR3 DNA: TGCGCCAGCAGACTCCTCGGCGGGGGCACGTATGGCTACACCTTC; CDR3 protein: CASRLLGGGTYGYTF
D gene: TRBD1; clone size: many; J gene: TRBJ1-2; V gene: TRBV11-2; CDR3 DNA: TGTGCCAGCAGCTTAGATCTTTTGGGACAGCTTACCTATGGCTACACCTTC; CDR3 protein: CASSLDLLGQLTYGYTF
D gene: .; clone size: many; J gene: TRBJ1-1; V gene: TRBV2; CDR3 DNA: TGTGCCAGCGAGGGGACCTCCGGCACTGAAGCTTTCTTT; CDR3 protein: CASEGTSGTEAFF
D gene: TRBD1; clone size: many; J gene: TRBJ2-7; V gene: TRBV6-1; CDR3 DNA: TGTGCCAGCAGCCCGGACAGGGGCGAGCAGTACTTC; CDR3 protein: CASSPDRGEQYF
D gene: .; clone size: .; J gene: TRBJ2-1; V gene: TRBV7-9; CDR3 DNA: TGTGCCAGCAGCTCAGAGGATGAGCAGTTCTTC; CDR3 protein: CASSSEDEQFF
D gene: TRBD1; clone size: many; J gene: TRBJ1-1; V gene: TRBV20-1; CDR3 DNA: TGCAGTGCTAGATATGGACAGGGGGTCACTGAAGCTTTCTTT; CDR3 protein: CSARYGQGVTEAFF
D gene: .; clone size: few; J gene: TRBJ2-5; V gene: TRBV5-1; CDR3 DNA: TGCGCCAGCAGCTTGGGCACTAGTACCCAAGAGACCCAGTACTTC; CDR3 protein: CASSLGTSTQETQYF
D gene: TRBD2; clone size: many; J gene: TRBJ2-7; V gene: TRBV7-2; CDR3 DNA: TGTGCCAGCAGCCAAGAGGGGACTAGCGGTTACTACGAGCAGTACTTC; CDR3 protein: CASSQEGTSGYYEQYF
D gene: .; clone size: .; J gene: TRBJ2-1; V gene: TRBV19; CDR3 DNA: TGTGCCAGTAGTATCCCGGGCTCTGAGCAGTTCTTC; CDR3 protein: CASSIPGSEQFF